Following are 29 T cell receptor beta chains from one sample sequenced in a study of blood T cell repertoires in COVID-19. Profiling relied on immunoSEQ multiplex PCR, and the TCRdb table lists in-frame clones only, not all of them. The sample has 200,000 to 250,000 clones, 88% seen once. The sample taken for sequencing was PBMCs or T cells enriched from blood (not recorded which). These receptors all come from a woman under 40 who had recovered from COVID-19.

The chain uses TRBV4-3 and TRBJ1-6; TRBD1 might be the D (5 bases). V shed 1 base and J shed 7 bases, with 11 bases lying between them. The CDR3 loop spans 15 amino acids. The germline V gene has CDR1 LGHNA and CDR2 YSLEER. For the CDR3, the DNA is TGCGCCAGCAGCCAAGTCTCAGGGTCAAATTCACCCCTCCACTTT. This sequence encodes CASSQVSGSNSPLHF.

CDR3 loop: CAIRYYDNSPLHF. CDR3 nucleotide sequence: TGTGCCATACGATACTACGATAATTCACCCCTCCACTTT. The V and J genes are TRBV10-3 and TRBJ1-6, with no clear D. V was pared by 9 bases and J by 5 bases, with 11 bases between. Per germline, CDR1 ENHRY and CDR2 SYGVKD. The CDR3 has 13 amino acids.

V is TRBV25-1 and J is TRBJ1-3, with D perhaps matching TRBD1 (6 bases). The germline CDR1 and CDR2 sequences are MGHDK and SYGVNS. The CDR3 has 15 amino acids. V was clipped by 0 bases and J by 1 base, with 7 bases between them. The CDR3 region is CASSEYTGSGNTIYF. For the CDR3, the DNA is TGTGCCAGCAGTGAATATACAGGGTCTGGAAACACCATATATTTT.

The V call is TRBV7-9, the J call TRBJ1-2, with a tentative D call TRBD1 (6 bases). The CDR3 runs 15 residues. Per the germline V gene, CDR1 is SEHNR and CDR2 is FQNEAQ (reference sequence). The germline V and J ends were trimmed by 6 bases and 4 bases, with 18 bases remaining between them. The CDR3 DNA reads TGTGCCAGCAGTCACCTCAGGGGTGTAAGCTATGGCTACACCTTC. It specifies CASSHLRGVSYGYTF.

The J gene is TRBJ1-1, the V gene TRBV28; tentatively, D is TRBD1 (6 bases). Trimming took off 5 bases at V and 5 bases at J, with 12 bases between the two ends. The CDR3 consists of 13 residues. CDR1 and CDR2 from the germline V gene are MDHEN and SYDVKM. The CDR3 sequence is CASSPRTATEAFF. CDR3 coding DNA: TGTGCCAGCAGTCCCAGGACAGCTACTGAAGCTTTCTTT. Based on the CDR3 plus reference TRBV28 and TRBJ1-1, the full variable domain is DVKVTQSSRYLVKRTGEKVFLECVQDMDHENMFWYRQDPGLGLRLIYFSYDVKMKEKGDIPEGYSVSREKKERFSLILESASTNQTSMYLCASSPRTATEAFFGQGTRLTVV.

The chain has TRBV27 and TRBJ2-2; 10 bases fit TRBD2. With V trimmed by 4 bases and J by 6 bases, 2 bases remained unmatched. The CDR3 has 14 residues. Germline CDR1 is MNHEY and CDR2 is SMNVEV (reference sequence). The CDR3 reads CASSSSGGAGELFF. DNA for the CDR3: TGTGCCAGCAGTTCTAGCGGGGGTGCCGGGGAGCTGTTTTTT.

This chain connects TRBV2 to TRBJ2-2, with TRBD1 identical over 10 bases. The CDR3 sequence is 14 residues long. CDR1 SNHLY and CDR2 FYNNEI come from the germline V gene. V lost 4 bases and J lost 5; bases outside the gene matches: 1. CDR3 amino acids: CASSVGQGTGELFF. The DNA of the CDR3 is TGTGCCAGCAGTGTGGGACAGGGGACCGGGGAGCTGTTTTTT. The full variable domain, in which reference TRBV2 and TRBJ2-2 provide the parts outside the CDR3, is EPEVTQTPSHQVTQMGQEVILRCVPISNHLYFYWYRQILGQKVEFLVSFYNNEISEKSEIFDDQFSVERPDGSNFTLKIRSTKLEDSAMYFCASSVGQGTGELFFGEGSRLTVL.

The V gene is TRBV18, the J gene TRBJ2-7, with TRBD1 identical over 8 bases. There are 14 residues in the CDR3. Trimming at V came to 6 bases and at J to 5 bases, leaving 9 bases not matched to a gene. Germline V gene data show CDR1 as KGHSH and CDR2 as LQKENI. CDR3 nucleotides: TGTGCCAGCTCCCCAGGGGGCGGTGTGGACGAGCAGTACTTC. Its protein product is CASSPGGGVDEQYF.

This CDR3 is CASSAEAGSSYNEQFF. CDR3 nucleotides: TGCGCCAGCAGCGCGGAAGCGGGAAGCTCCTACAATGAGCAGTTCTTC. This sequence joins TRBV4-3 and TRBJ2-1; TRBD2 agrees at 7 bases. The germline V gene has CDR1 LGHNA and CDR2 YSLEER. CDR3 length: 16 amino acids. V dropped 5 bases and J dropped 0; count of bases not matched to a gene: 7.

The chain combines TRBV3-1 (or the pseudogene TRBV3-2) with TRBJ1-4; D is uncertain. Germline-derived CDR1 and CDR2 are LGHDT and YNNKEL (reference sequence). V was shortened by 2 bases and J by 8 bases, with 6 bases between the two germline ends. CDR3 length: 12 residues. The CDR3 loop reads CASSQLKEKLFF. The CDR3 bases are TGTGCCAGCAGCCAACTAAAGGAAAAACTGTTTTTT.

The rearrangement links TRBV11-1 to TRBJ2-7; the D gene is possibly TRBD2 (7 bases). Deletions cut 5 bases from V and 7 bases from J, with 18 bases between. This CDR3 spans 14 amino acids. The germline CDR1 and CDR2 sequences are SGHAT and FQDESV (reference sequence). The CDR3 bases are TGTGCCAGCAGCCCCTCCGGGGGGCGAAGGGAGCAGTACTTC. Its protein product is CASSPSGGRREQYF. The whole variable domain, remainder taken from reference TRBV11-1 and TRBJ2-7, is EAEVAQSPRYKITEKSQAVAFWCDPISGHATLYWYRQILGQGPELLVQFQDESVVDDSQLPKDRFSAERLKGVDSTLKIQPAELGDSAMYLCASSPSGGRREQYFGPGTRLTVT.

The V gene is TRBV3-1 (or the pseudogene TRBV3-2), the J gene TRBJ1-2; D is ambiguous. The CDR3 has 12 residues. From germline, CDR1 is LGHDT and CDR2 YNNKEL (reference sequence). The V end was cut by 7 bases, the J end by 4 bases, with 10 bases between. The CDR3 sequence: CASKPRAYGYTF. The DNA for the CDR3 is TGTGCCAGCAAGCCGAGGGCCTATGGCTACACCTTC.

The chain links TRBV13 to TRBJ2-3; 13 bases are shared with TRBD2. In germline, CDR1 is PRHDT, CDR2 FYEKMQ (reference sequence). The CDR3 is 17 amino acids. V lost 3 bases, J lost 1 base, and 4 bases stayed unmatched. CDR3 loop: CASSFRLAGGRTDTQYF. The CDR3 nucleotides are TGTGCCAGCAGCTTCCGACTAGCGGGGGGACGCACAGATACGCAGTATTTT.

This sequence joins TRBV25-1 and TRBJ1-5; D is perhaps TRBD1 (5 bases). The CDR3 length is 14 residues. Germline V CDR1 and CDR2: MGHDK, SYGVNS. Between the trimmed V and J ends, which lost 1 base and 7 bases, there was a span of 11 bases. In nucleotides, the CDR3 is TGTGCCAGCAGTGAATGGGGGGTCAGCCAGCCCCAGCATTTT. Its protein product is CASSEWGVSQPQHF.

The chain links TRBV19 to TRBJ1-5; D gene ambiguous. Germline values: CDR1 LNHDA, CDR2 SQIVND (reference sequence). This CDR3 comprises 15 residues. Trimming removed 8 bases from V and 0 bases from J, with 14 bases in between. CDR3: CASGEEPGSNQPQHF. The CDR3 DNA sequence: TGTGCCAGTGGGGAGGAGCCAGGTAGCAATCAGCCCCAGCATTTT.

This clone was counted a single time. The CDR3, as DNA: TGTGCCAGTAGTATCACGGGGTTAAGTGGCTACACCTTC. This gives the protein CASSITGLSGYTF. This chain links TRBV19 with TRBJ1-2; D is ambiguous. CDR1 and CDR2 from the germline V gene are LNHDA and SQIVND (reference sequence). V was clipped by 3 bases and J by 7 bases, with 12 bases between them. This CDR3 region has 13 residues.

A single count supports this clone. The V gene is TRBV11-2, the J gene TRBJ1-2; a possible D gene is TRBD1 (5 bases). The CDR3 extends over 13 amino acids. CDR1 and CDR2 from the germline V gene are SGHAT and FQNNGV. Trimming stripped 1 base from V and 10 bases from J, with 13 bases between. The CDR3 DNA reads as TGTGCCAGCAGCTTAGTGGGGCATACTTTCTACACCTTC. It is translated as CASSLVGHTFYTF. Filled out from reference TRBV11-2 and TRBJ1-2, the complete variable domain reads EAGVAQSPRYKIIEKRQSVAFWCNPISGHATLYWYQQILGQGPKLLIQFQNNGVVDDSQLPKDRFSAERLKGVDSTLKIQPAKLEDSAVYLCASSLVGHTFYTFGSGTRLTVV.

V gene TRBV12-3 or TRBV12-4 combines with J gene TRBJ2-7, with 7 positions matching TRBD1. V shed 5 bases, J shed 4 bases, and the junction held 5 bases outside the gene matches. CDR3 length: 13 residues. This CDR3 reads CASSPGTAYEQYF. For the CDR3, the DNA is TGTGCCAGCAGTCCCGGGACAGCTTACGAGCAGTACTTC.

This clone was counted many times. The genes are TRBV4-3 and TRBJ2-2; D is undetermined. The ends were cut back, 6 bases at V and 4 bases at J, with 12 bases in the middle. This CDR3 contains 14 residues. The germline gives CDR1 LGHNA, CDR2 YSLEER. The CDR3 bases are TGCGCCAGCAGGGGTAGAGCGACCACCGGGGAGCTGTTTTTT. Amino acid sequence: CASRGRATTGELFF.

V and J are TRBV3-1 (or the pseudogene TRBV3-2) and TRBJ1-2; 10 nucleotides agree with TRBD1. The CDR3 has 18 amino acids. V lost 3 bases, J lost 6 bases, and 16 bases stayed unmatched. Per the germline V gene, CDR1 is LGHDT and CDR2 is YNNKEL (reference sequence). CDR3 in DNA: TGTGCCAGCAGCCACCCGTTAGGGACAGGGGTTAAGACGGATGGCTACACCTTC. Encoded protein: CASSHPLGTGVKTDGYTF.

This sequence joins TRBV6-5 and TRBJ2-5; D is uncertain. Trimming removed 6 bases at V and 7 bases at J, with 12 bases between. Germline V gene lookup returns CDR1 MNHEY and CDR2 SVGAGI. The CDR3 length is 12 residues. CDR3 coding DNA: TGTGCCAGCAGCCAACCATCCGGGACCCAGTACTTC. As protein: CASSQPSGTQYF.

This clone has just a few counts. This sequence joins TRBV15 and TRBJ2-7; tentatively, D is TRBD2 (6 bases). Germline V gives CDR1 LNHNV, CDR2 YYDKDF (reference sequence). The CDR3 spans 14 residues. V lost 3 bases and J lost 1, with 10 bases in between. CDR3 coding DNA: TGTGCCACCAGCAGCAAGGGAGGATCCTACGAGCAGTACTTC. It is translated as CATSSKGGSYEQYF.

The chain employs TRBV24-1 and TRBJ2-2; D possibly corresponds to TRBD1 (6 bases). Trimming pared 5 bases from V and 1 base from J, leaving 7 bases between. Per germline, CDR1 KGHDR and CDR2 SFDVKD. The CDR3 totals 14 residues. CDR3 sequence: CATSARGNTGELFF. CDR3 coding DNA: TGTGCCACCAGTGCCAGGGGGAACACCGGGGAGCTGTTTTTT.

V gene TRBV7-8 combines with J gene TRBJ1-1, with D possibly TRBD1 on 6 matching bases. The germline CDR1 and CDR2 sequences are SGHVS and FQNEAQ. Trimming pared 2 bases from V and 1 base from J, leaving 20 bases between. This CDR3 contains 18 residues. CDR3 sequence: CASSLRSPTGPGNTEAFF. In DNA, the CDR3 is TGTGCCAGCAGCTTAAGGTCCCCGACAGGCCCTGGGAACACTGAAGCTTTCTTT.

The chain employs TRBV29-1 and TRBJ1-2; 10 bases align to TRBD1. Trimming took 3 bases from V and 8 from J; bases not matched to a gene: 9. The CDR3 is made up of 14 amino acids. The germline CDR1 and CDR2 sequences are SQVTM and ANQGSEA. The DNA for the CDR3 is TGCAGCGTTGATCTCGGGACAGGGGTAGGGGGCTACACCTTC. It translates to CSVDLGTGVGGYTF.

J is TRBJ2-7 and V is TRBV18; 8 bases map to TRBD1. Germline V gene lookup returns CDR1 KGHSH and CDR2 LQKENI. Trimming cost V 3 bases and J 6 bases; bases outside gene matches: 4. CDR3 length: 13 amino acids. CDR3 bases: TGTGCCAGCTCACCCAGGGGGCTGTTCGAGCAGTACTTC. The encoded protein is CASSPRGLFEQYF.

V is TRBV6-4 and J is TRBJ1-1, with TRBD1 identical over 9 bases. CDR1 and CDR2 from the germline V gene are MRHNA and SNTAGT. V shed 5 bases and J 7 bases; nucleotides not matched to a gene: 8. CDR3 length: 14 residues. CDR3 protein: CASSRPGTGNEAFF. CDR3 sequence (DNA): TGTGCCAGCAGTCGTCCCGGGACAGGGAATGAAGCTTTCTTT.

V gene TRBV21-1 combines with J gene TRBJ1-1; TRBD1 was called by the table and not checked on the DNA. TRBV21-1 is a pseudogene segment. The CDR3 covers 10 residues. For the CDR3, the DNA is TGTGCCAGCCGACAGGGTGAAGCTTTCTTT. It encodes CASRQGEAFF.

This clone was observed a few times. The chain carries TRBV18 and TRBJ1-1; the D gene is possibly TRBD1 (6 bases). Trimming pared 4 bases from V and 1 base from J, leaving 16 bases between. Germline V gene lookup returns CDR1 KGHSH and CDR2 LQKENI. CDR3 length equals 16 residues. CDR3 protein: CASSQNMDRKNTEAFF. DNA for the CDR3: TGTGCCAGCTCACAGAACATGGACAGAAAGAACACTGAAGCTTTCTTT.